This TCR beta chain was sequenced for a study of blood T cell repertoires in COVID-19. TCRdb's table, derived via immunoSEQ multiplex PCR, lists solely in-frame clones and lacks some. The sample has a few hundred thousand clones, around 87% seen once. Trimming at V came to 4 bases and at J to 7 bases, leaving 7 bases not matched to a gene. There are 15 residues in the CDR3. Germline values: CDR1 LGHNA, CDR2 YSLEER. The V and J genes are TRBV4-3 and TRBJ2-1; 10 nucleotides line up with TRBD1. This TCR was recovered from a woman in her forties or fifties who had recovered from COVID-19. Sequences were obtained from peripheral blood. The CDR3 region is CASSPGTGDGNEQFF. The CDR3 nucleotides are TGCGCCAGCAGCCCCGGGACAGGGGACGGGAATGAGCAGTTCTTC.